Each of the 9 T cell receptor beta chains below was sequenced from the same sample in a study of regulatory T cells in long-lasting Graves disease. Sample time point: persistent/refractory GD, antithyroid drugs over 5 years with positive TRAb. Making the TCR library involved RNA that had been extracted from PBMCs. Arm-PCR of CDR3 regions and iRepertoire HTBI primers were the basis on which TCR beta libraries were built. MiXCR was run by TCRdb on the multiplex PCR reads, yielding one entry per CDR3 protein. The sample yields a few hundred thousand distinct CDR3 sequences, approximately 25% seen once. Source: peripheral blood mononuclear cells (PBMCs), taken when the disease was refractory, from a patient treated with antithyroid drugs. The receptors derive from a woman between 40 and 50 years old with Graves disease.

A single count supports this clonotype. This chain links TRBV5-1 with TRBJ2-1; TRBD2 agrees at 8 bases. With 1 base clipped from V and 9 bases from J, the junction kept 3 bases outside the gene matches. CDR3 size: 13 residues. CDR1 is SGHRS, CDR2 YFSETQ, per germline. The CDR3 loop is CASSLRSGTEQFF. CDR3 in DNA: TGCGCCAGCAGCTTGCGTAGCGGGACTGAGCAGTTCTTC.

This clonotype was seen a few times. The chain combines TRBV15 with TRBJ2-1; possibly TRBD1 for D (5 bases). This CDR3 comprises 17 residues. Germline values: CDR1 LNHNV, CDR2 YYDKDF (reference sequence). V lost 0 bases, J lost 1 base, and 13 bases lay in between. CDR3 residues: CATSRDSGSASYNEQFF. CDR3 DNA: TGTGCCACCAGCAGAGATTCAGGGTCAGCTTCCTACAATGAGCAGTTCTTC.

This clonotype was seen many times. The CDR3 protein is CSASRGLAGEPPPYEQYF. CDR3 coding DNA: TGCAGTGCTAGTCGTGGACTAGCGGGAGAACCACCACCCTACGAGCAGTACTTC. The chain carries TRBV20-1 and TRBJ2-7; the match to TRBD2 covers 13 bases. CDR1 and CDR2 (germline): DFQATT, SNEGSKA (reference sequence). V shed 3 bases, J shed 2 bases, and the junction held 13 bases outside the gene matches. The CDR3 length is 18 residues.

The CDR3 reads CASSYHPGQAYEQYF. The CDR3 bases are TGTGCCAGCAGCTACCACCCGGGACAGGCCTACGAGCAGTACTTC. V usage is TRBV2 and J usage is TRBJ2-7, with 8 bases lining up with TRBD1. The germline gives CDR1 SNHLY, CDR2 FYNNEI. V shed 6 bases and J 2 bases; nucleotides not matched to a gene: 9. The CDR3 totals 15 residues.

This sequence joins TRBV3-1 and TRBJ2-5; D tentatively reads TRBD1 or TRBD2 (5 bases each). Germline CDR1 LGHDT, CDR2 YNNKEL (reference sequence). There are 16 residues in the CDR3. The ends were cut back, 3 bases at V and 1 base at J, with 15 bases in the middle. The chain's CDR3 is CASSQRGPFSQETQYF. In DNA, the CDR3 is TGTGCCAGCAGCCAGAGGGGCCCGTTCTCCCAAGAGACCCAGTACTTC.

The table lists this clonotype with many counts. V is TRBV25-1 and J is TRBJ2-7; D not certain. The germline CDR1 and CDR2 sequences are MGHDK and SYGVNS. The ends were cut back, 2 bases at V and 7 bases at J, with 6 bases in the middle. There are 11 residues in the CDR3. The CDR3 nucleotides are TGTGCCAGCAGTGAAGGGCGGGAGCAGTACTTC. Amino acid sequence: CASSEGREQYF.

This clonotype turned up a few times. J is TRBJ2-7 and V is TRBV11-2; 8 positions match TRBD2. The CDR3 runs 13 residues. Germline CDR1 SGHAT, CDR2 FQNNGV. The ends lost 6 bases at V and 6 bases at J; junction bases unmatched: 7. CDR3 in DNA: TGTGCCAGCAGTCGGGGGGGCGGGGGCGAGCAGTACTTC. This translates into CASSRGGGGEQYF.

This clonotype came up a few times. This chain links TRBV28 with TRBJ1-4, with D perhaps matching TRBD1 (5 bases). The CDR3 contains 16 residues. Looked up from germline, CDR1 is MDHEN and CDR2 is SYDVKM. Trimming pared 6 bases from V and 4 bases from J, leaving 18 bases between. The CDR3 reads CASSPIWGRNNEKLFF. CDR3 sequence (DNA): TGTGCCAGCAGCCCCATATGGGGCAGAAATAATGAAAAACTGTTTTTT. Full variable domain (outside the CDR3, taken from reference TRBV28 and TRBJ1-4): DVKVTQSSRYLVKRTGEKVFLECVQDMDHENMFWYRQDPGLGLRLIYFSYDVKMKEKGDIPEGYSVSREKKERFSLILESASTNQTSMYLCASSPIWGRNNEKLFFGSGTQLSVL.

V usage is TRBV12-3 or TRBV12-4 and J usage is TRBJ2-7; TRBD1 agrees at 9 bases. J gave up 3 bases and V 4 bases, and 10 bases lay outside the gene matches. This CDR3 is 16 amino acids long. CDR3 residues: CASSSHTRTGDYEQYF. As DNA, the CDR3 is TGTGCCAGCAGTTCGCACACTCGGACAGGGGACTACGAGCAGTACTTC.